These T cell receptor beta chains were read from a single sample in a study of shared clonotypes between healthy human individuals. Produced via immunoSEQ multiplex PCR; TCRdb's table is partial and in-frame only. The data show about 2.1 million clones, about 92% seen once. The material sequenced was naive CD8+ T cells from PBMCs. The receptors come from a man younger than 35 in good health. Some clones in this sample may be carry-over from other donors' samples. The CDR3 runs from the conserved cysteine through the conserved F or W. D genes are given only for firm matches.

j_gene	d_gene	v_gene	CDR3aa	CDR3nt
TRBJ1-3	-	TRBV6-1	CASSEEGGGGGAIYF	TGTGCCAGCAGTGAAGAGGGAGGCGGAGGGGGAGCCATATATTTT
TRBJ2-7	TRBD1	TRBV11-2	CASSFPGQAYEQYF	TGTGCCAGCAGCTTTCCGGGACAGGCCTACGAGCAGTACTTC
TRBJ2-7	TRBD2	TRBV11-2	CASSYLGGREHEQYF	TGTGCCAGCAGCTACCTAGGCGGGAGAGAACACGAGCAGTACTTC
TRBJ1-4	-	TRBV2	CASRTGPEGEKLFF	TGTGCCAGCAGGACTGGACCCGAGGGGGAAAAACTGTTTTTT
TRBJ1-1	-	TRBV28	CASSLYGLTAEAFF	TGTGCCAGCAGTTTATATGGGTTAACCGCTGAAGCTTTCTTT
TRBJ2-7	-	TRBV14	CASSQRLDSWSSYEQYF	TGTGCCAGCAGCCAACGACTGGACAGTTGGAGCTCCTACGAGCAGTACTTC
TRBJ2-1	TRBD2	TRBV9	CASSVSGRRDEQFF	TGTGCCAGCAGCGTAAGCGGGAGGAGGGATGAGCAGTTCTTC
TRBJ2-3	TRBD1	TRBV28	CASSFPRDRGTDTQYF	TGTGCCAGCAGTTTCCCGCGGGACAGGGGAACAGATACGCAGTATTTT
TRBJ2-7	-	TRBV9	CASSFSDLPYEQYF	TGTGCCAGCAGCTTCTCGGACTTACCCTACGAGCAGTACTTC
TRBJ1-1	TRBD1	TRBV29-1	CSVEDDREVWTEAFF	TGCAGCGTTGAAGACGACAGGGAGGTTTGGACTGAAGCTTTCTTT
TRBJ2-5	TRBD1	TRBV7-9	CASSRRPQGAGQETQYF	TGTGCCAGCAGCCGACGCCCACAGGGGGCAGGGCAAGAGACCCAGTACTTC
TRBJ1-4	-	TRBV15	CATRGATNEKLFF	TGTGCCACCAGGGGGGCAACTAATGAAAAACTGTTTTTT
TRBJ1-1	-	TRBV30	CAWSAIGNTEAFF	TGTGCCTGGAGTGCGATCGGGAACACTGAAGCTTTCTTT
TRBJ1-5	TRBD1	TRBV27	CASSFQGAGIQAQHF	TGTGCCAGCAGTTTTCAGGGGGCGGGTATTCAGGCCCAGCATTTT
TRBJ2-1	-	TRBV6-5	CASSSYRTHSYNEQFF	TGTGCCAGCAGTTCCTATCGGACCCACTCCTACAATGAGCAGTTCTTC